A selection of T cell receptor beta chains follows, all from one sample in a study of graft-versus-host responses after intestinal transplantation. Method: immunoSEQ multiplex PCR; TCRdb's copy keeps in-frame clones and lacks some. This table has 100,000 to 130,000 clones, approximately 90% appearing once. Their antigens are not known. This specimen was unstimulated CD4+ T cells sorted from spleen or lymph node cells, taken before transplant. The origin of the receptors is a human donor who was the organ donor for an intestinal transplant. The CDR3 runs from the conserved cysteine through the conserved F or W. A D gene is named only where the DNA matches it firmly. Rows give clone size only sometimes, using once, few, many, or a class for an expanded clone.

d_call: -
cdr3_length: 15
clone_size: -
j_call: TRBJ2-7
v_call: TRBV10-3
cdr3_nt: TGTGCCATCAGTGACTCAGATAGGCTAATCTACGAGCAGTACTTC
cdr3_aa: CAISDSDRLIYEQYF

d_call: -
cdr3_length: 13
clone_size: -
j_call: TRBJ2-7
v_call: TRBV29-1
cdr3_nt: TGCAGCGTTGCCCCCAATCACCAGCACGAGCAGTACTTC
cdr3_aa: CSVAPNHQHEQYF

d_call: TRBD2
cdr3_length: 16
clone_size: -
j_call: TRBJ2-5
v_call: TRBV7-9
cdr3_nt: TGTGCCAGCAGCCCCGGGACTACGGTGAAGGTAGAGACCCAGTACTTC
cdr3_aa: CASSPGTTVKVETQYF

d_call: -
cdr3_length: 12
clone_size: -
j_call: TRBJ1-1
v_call: TRBV6-1
cdr3_nt: TGTGCCAGCAGCTTGGACATTCTTGAAGCTTTCTTT
cdr3_aa: CASSLDILEAFF

d_call: TRBD1
cdr3_length: 13
clone_size: -
j_call: TRBJ1-6
v_call: TRBV2
cdr3_nt: TGTGCCAGCAGAGGACAGGGGTATTCACCCCTCCACTTT
cdr3_aa: CASRGQGYSPLHF

d_call: -
cdr3_length: 15
clone_size: -
j_call: TRBJ2-2
v_call: TRBV7-3
cdr3_nt: TGTGCCAGCAGCTTAAGGGGGTTGAACACCGGGGAGCTGTTTTTT
cdr3_aa: CASSLRGLNTGELFF

d_call: TRBD1
cdr3_length: 13
clone_size: once
j_call: TRBJ2-7
v_call: TRBV7-8
cdr3_nt: TGTGCCAGCAGCTTAGCAGGGGGCGACGAGCAGTACTTC
cdr3_aa: CASSLAGGDEQYF

d_call: TRBD2
cdr3_length: 16
clone_size: -
j_call: TRBJ2-2
v_call: TRBV27
cdr3_nt: TGTGCCAGCAGTTTATTTGGGGGAGGGCCTATCGGGGAGCTGTTTTTT
cdr3_aa: CASSLFGGGPIGELFF

d_call: -
cdr3_length: 16
clone_size: few
j_call: TRBJ2-4
v_call: TRBV10-3
cdr3_nt: TGTGCCATCGGAACAAAAGGGGGAATGGGCAAAAACATTCAGTACTTC
cdr3_aa: CAIGTKGGMGKNIQYF

d_call: -
cdr3_length: 14
clone_size: -
j_call: TRBJ2-7
v_call: TRBV18
cdr3_nt: TGTGCCAGCTCACCACGCCAGGGGACGTACGAGCAGTACTTC
cdr3_aa: CASSPRQGTYEQYF

d_call: -
cdr3_length: 15
clone_size: -
j_call: TRBJ1-1
v_call: TRBV5-5
cdr3_nt: TGTGCCAGCAGCTCCGGACAGCAGGTCAACTTTGAAGCTTTCTTT
cdr3_aa: CASSSGQQVNFEAFF

d_call: -
cdr3_length: 14
clone_size: once
j_call: TRBJ2-5
v_call: TRBV15
cdr3_nt: TGTGCCACCAGCAGAGATCAGGGGCAAGAGACCCAGTACTTC
cdr3_aa: CATSRDQGQETQYF

d_call: -
cdr3_length: 15
clone_size: -
j_call: TRBJ2-6
v_call: TRBV19
cdr3_nt: TGTGCCAGTAGTGATACAGATCCTGGGGCCAACGTCCTGACTTTC
cdr3_aa: CASSDTDPGANVLTF

d_call: -
cdr3_length: 12
clone_size: -
j_call: TRBJ2-5
v_call: TRBV5-6
cdr3_nt: TGTGCCAGCAGACAGATGGGAGAGACCCAGTACTTC
cdr3_aa: CASRQMGETQYF

d_call: TRBD2
cdr3_length: 15
clone_size: -
j_call: TRBJ2-3
v_call: TRBV7-3
cdr3_nt: TGTGCCAGCAGCTTACAAGGGACTACGCTTAGTACGCAGTATTTT
cdr3_aa: CASSLQGTTLSTQYF

d_call: -
cdr3_length: 14
clone_size: -
j_call: TRBJ1-6
v_call: TRBV6-5
cdr3_nt: TGTGCCAGCAGAAAACCCCCAGGGAATTCACCCCTCCACTTT
cdr3_aa: CASRKPPGNSPLHF

d_call: TRBD2
cdr3_length: 15
clone_size: once
j_call: TRBJ2-7
v_call: TRBV19
cdr3_nt: TGTGCCAGTAGTATAGGGACTAGCGGGAGTTACGAGCAGTACTTC
cdr3_aa: CASSIGTSGSYEQYF

d_call: TRBD1
cdr3_length: 14
clone_size: -
j_call: TRBJ2-7
v_call: TRBV18
cdr3_nt: TGTGCCAGCTCACCTAGACAGGGGATCTACGAGCAGTACTTC
cdr3_aa: CASSPRQGIYEQYF

d_call: -
cdr3_length: 15
clone_size: -
j_call: TRBJ1-1
v_call: TRBV19
cdr3_nt: TGTGCCAGTAGTATAGATGCGGTTTGGAGGACTGAAGCTTTCTTT
cdr3_aa: CASSIDAVWRTEAFF

d_call: -
cdr3_length: 14
clone_size: -
j_call: TRBJ1-2
v_call: TRBV5-1
cdr3_nt: TGCGCCAGCAGCTTGACAGGCGCTGACTATGGCTACACCTTC
cdr3_aa: CASSLTGADYGYTF

d_call: -
cdr3_length: 14
clone_size: -
j_call: TRBJ2-7
v_call: TRBV19
cdr3_nt: TGTGCCAGTAGTATGGGCACGGGACTCAACGAGCAGTACTTC
cdr3_aa: CASSMGTGLNEQYF

d_call: -
cdr3_length: 16
clone_size: -
j_call: TRBJ1-5
v_call: TRBV30
cdr3_nt: TGTGCCTGGAGTGCTCACGCCAGGGGCAGATATCAGCCCCAGCATTTT
cdr3_aa: CAWSAHARGRYQPQHF

d_call: -
cdr3_length: 14
clone_size: -
j_call: TRBJ2-7
v_call: TRBV5-1
cdr3_nt: TGCGCCAGCAGCTCCCTAGCAGGGGGAGGCGAGCAGTACTTC
cdr3_aa: CASSSLAGGGEQYF

d_call: -
cdr3_length: 13
clone_size: -
j_call: TRBJ2-3
v_call: TRBV4-1
cdr3_nt: TGCGCCAGCAGCCAAGATTTCGGCGGACCGCAGTATTTT
cdr3_aa: CASSQDFGGPQYF

d_call: -
cdr3_length: 15
clone_size: -
j_call: TRBJ2-6
v_call: TRBV11-3
cdr3_nt: TGTGCCAGCAGCTCTTCAGGGTCCGGGGCCAACGTCCTGACTTTC
cdr3_aa: CASSSSGSGANVLTF

d_call: TRBD2
cdr3_length: 18
clone_size: -
j_call: TRBJ2-5
v_call: TRBV4-2
cdr3_nt: TGTGCCAGCAGCCAAGGGGGCTTGGCTAGCGGGCGTGCGGAGACCCAGTACTTC
cdr3_aa: CASSQGGLASGRAETQYF

d_call: TRBD2
cdr3_length: 13
clone_size: -
j_call: TRBJ2-3
v_call: TRBV7-3
cdr3_nt: TGTGCCAGCAGCTTAGATCCGGGAGGGACGCAGTATTTT
cdr3_aa: CASSLDPGGTQYF

d_call: -
cdr3_length: 14
clone_size: -
j_call: TRBJ2-7
v_call: TRBV5-1
cdr3_nt: TGCGCCAGCAGCCCCCTCAGGGGATCCTACGAGCAGTACTTC
cdr3_aa: CASSPLRGSYEQYF